This record concerns one T cell receptor beta chain sequence. Its specificity is not known. Naive CD8 cells were CD45RO-negative, positively selected for CCR7, excluding terminally differentiated effector memory CD45RA+ cells. The sample is drawn from a study of shared clonotypes between healthy human individuals. Study outcomes and limitations: Blood was the only sampled material, and tissue repertoires likely differ. Generation probabilities of non-shared clonotypes were lower (relative to those shared by all four donors).

Germline loops: CDR1 KGHSH, CDR2 LQKENI. This CDR3 is 13 amino acids long. Trimming shortened V by 5 bases and J by 0 bases, and 8 bases separated the two germline ends. Sequencing used immunoSEQ multiplex PCR; TCRdb keeps in-frame clones, though not all of them. The sample yields hundreds of thousands of clones, 90% to 95% seen once. The gene calls are TRBV18 and TRBJ2-7; no definite D call. Sequencing was done on a sample of naive CD8+ T cells sorted from blood. The TCR originated in a woman between 25 and 40 years old in good health. The CDR3 region has the DNA TGTGCCAGCTCAGTAGGGAACTCCTACGAGCAGTACTTC. It yields the protein CASSVGNSYEQYF.